These T cell receptor beta chains were read from a single sample in a study of early T cells in non-severe SARS-CoV-2 infection. TCRdb called the 5' RACE reads again in MiXCR, with one record for every CDR3 protein. This sample carries some 49,000 distinct CDR3 sequences, less than 4.5% of them seen once, and the ten largest clones take around 5.5%. The sequenced sample was whole blood. These TCRs come from an adult who was a healthcare worker with PCR-confirmed SARS-CoV-2 infection or an uninfected control (not recorded which). The CDR3 runs from the conserved cysteine through the conserved F or W. A D gene is named only where the DNA matches it firmly. Not all rows give a size; the values are once, few, many and, for expanded clones, a class.

>TRBV5-4|TRBJ2-3|NA|many
CASSLRQRLGTDTQYF
TGTGCCAGCAGCTTGAGGCAGCGGCTGGGGACAGATACGCAGTATTTT
>TRBV20-1|TRBJ1-1|TRBD1|many
CSARDPRTGFGISTEAFF
TGCAGTGCTAGAGATCCGAGGACAGGGTTCGGCATAAGCACTGAAGCTTTCTTT
>TRBV7-9|TRBJ1-2|TRBD1|NA
CASNQLTGGHYGYTF
TGTGCCAGCAACCAACTGACAGGGGGCCACTATGGCTACACCTTC
>TRBV12-3/TRBV12-4|TRBJ1-6|NA|many
CASSPENSPLHF
TGTGCCAGCAGTCCAGAAAATTCACCCCTCCACTTT
>TRBV12-3/TRBV12-4|TRBJ1-4|NA|many
CASSFSGSAEKLFF
TGTGCCAGCAGTTTTTCCGGATCAGCCGAAAAACTGTTTTTT
>TRBV7-3|TRBJ2-1|TRBD1|many
CASSLPGQGMNEQFF
TGTGCCAGCAGCCTTCCGGGACAGGGTATGAATGAGCAGTTCTTC
>TRBV7-9|TRBJ1-1|TRBD1|many
CASSLEYETGGRFEAFF
TGTGCCAGCAGCTTAGAATACGAGACAGGGGGACGCTTTGAAGCTTTCTTT
>TRBV7-9|TRBJ1-2|NA|few
CASSRGRDYGYTF
TGTGCCAGCAGCAGAGGGAGAGACTATGGCTACACCTTC
>TRBV30|TRBJ2-6|NA|many
CAFIPSGANVLTF
TGTGCCTTCATTCCATCTGGGGCCAACGTCCTGACTTTC
>TRBV3-1|TRBJ2-5|NA|NA
CASRGRVQETQYF
TGTGCCAGCAGAGGGCGGGTTCAAGAGACCCAGTACTTC
>TRBV6-6|TRBJ1-2|NA|many
CASSYEGRNGGYTF
TGTGCCAGCAGTTACGAAGGGCGGAACGGTGGCTACACCTTC
>TRBV19|TRBJ2-1|NA|few
CASSIGGRGQFF
TGTGCCAGTAGTATAGGGGGCCGCGGGCAGTTCTTC
>TRBV3-1|TRBJ2-1|TRBD2|few
CASSRGARGLAGVNEQFF
TGTGCCAGCAGCCGGGGAGCGAGGGGACTAGCGGGAGTAAATGAGCAGTTCTTC
>TRBV12-3/TRBV12-4|TRBJ1-1|TRBD1|many
CASSFSGTENTEAFF
TGTGCCAGCAGTTTCTCAGGGACAGAGAACACTGAAGCTTTCTTT
>TRBV9|TRBJ2-3|TRBD1|many
CASSVFDRGVDTQYF
TGTGCCAGCAGCGTTTTCGACAGGGGGGTAGATACGCAGTATTTT
>TRBV30|TRBJ2-3|TRBD2|many
CAWNPGLARLDTQYF
TGTGCCTGGAATCCGGGACTAGCGAGGTTGGATACGCAGTATTTT
>TRBV7-2|TRBJ1-3|TRBD1|many
CASSFTGGETGNTIYF
TGTGCCAGCAGCTTCACAGGGGGAGAGACAGGAAACACCATATATTTT
>TRBV11-2|TRBJ2-4|NA|many
CASSSSPGNIQYF
TGTGCCAGCAGCTCCTCCCCTGGAAACATTCAGTACTTC
>TRBV7-9|TRBJ1-2|TRBD1|few
CASSPPGTGLDYGYTF
TGTGCCAGCAGCCCACCTGGGACAGGTCTCGACTATGGCTACACCTTC
>TRBV12-3/TRBV12-4|TRBJ2-7|TRBD1|many
CASSRYRQGEQYF
TGTGCCAGCAGTCGATACCGACAGGGCGAGCAGTACTTC
>TRBV5-5|TRBJ2-1|TRBD2|many
CASSSDTRTSGYNEQFF
TGTGCCAGCAGCTCTGATACCAGGACTAGCGGGTACAATGAGCAGTTCTTC
>TRBV20-1|TRBJ2-1|NA|many
CSAMGLWRGNEQFF
TGCAGTGCTATGGGCCTCTGGCGGGGCAATGAGCAGTTCTTC
>TRBV5-1|TRBJ1-1|NA|many
CASSLDSPNTEAFF
TGCGCCAGCAGCTTGGACAGCCCGAACACTGAAGCTTTCTTT
>TRBV29-1|TRBJ2-2|NA|many
CSVGGGSNTNTGELFF
TGCAGCGTTGGAGGAGGAAGTAACACGAACACCGGGGAGCTGTTTTTT
>TRBV4-3|TRBJ2-4|TRBD1|many
CASSQFQGASIQYF
TGCGCCAGCAGCCAATTCCAGGGGGCAAGCATTCAGTACTTC
>TRBV4-1|TRBJ2-1|TRBD2|many
CASSRTSGRYNEQFF
TGCGCCAGCAGTCGGACTAGCGGGAGGTACAATGAGCAGTTCTTC
>TRBV7-2|TRBJ1-2|TRBD1|few
CASSLGRQGHYGYTF
TGTGCCAGCAGCTTAGGTAGACAGGGTCACTATGGCTACACCTTC
>TRBV7-2|TRBJ1-3|NA|NA
CASSFRAAGNTIYF
TGTGCCAGCAGCTTTAGGGCTGCTGGAAACACCATATATTTT
>TRBV7-9|TRBJ2-3|NA|NA
CASSSTTLSTPDTQYF
TGTGCCAGCAGCTCCACGACCCTAAGCACTCCAGATACGCAGTATTTT
>TRBV5-1|TRBJ1-6|TRBD1|many
CASSWGQGGSPLHF
TGCGCCAGCAGCTGGGGACAGGGGGGTTCACCCCTCCACTTT
>TRBV6-6|TRBJ2-5|TRBD1|many
CASRPRTGERETQYF
TGTGCCAGCAGACCTAGGACAGGGGAAAGAGAGACCCAGTACTTC
>TRBV20-1|TRBJ2-7|NA|many
CSVPPAGQPYEQYF
TGCAGCGTGCCTCCCGCGGGACAGCCCTACGAGCAGTACTTC
>TRBV12-3/TRBV12-4|TRBJ1-1|NA|many
CASSKGVTEAFF
TGTGCCAGCAGTAAAGGGGTTACTGAAGCTTTCTTT
>TRBV6-5|TRBJ1-2|NA|few
CAVGAGIHGYTF
TGTGCCGTCGGAGCAGGGATCCATGGCTACACCTTC
>TRBV3-1|TRBJ2-7|NA|NA
CASSPPSAPYEQYF
TGTGCCAGCAGTCCTCCCTCAGCACCTTACGAGCAGTACTTC
>TRBV19|TRBJ2-4|TRBD1|NA
CASSQGAGIQYF
TGTGCCAGTAGTCAGGGGGCAGGCATTCAGTACTTC
>TRBV29-1|TRBJ1-2|NA|many
CSVRLQGRNYGYTF
TGCAGCGTCCGGCTACAGGGTCGGAACTATGGCTACACCTTC
>TRBV7-3|TRBJ1-1|NA|many
CASSFGANTEAFF
TGTGCCAGCAGCTTCGGGGCTAACACTGAAGCTTTCTTT
>TRBV12-3/TRBV12-4|TRBJ2-3|TRBD2|many
CASSHRSGRTVDTQYF
TGTGCCAGCAGTCACCGTAGCGGGAGGACGGTAGATACGCAGTATTTT
>TRBV28|TRBJ2-1|NA|few
CASSSYRVHEQFF
TGTGCCAGCAGTAGTTACAGGGTCCATGAGCAGTTCTTC
>TRBV10-2|TRBJ1-1|NA|many
CASSESQGLNTEAFF
TGCGCCAGCAGTGAGTCGCAGGGTCTGAACACTGAAGCTTTCTTT
>TRBV20-1|TRBJ1-6|NA|few
CSARRQAHNSPLHF
TGCAGTGCTAGAAGACAAGCCCACAATTCACCCCTCCACTTT
>TRBV3-1|TRBJ2-1|NA|many
CASSQDFSGDSYNEQFF
TGTGCCAGCAGCCAAGATTTTTCGGGGGACTCCTACAATGAGCAGTTCTTC
>TRBV3-1|TRBJ2-7|NA|many
CASSPGHFYEQYF
TGTGCCAGCAGCCCCGGACACTTCTACGAGCAGTACTTC
>TRBV7-2|TRBJ2-3|NA|many
CASSLGHSTDTQYF
TGTGCCAGCAGCTTAGGGCACAGCACAGATACGCAGTATTTT
>TRBV19|TRBJ1-2|NA|many
CASSIDNRASGYTF
TGTGCCAGTAGTATCGATAACAGGGCTTCTGGCTACACCTTC
>TRBV18|TRBJ2-7|NA|many
CASSPTPFYEQYF
TGTGCCAGCTCACCAACCCCCTTCTACGAGCAGTACTTC
>TRBV30|TRBJ1-4|NA|many
CAWKTRRPPTNEKLFF
TGTGCCTGGAAAACCAGGAGGCCACCAACTAATGAAAAACTGTTTTTT
>TRBV2|TRBJ2-3|TRBD2|many
CASSPRLAGGTDTQYF
TGTGCCAGCAGTCCTCGACTAGCGGGGGGGACAGATACGCAGTATTTT
>TRBV11-2|TRBJ2-3|TRBD2|many
CASSPRVPSGTSTDTQYF
TGTGCCAGCAGCCCGCGGGTTCCTAGCGGCACTAGCACAGATACGCAGTATTTT
>TRBV20-1|TRBJ1-4|NA|many
CSARPPSATNEKLFF
TGCAGTGCTAGACCCCCGAGCGCAACTAATGAAAAACTGTTTTTT
>TRBV3-1|TRBJ2-5|TRBD1|many
CASSQGTGGRNQETQYF
TGTGCCAGCAGCCAAGGGACAGGGGGCCGTAATCAAGAGACCCAGTACTTC
>TRBV20-1|TRBJ1-2|NA|many
CSARDQENYGYTF
TGCAGTGCTAGAGATCAGGAGAACTATGGCTACACCTTC
>TRBV29-1|TRBJ2-3|TRBD1|NA
CSVPDRGLGTDTQYF
TGCAGCGTCCCCGACAGGGGGCTAGGCACAGATACGCAGTATTTT
>TRBV20-1|TRBJ2-7|TRBD2|many
CSAGFQGWTSSYEQYF
TGCAGTGCGGGATTCCAGGGGTGGACTAGCAGCTACGAGCAGTACTTC